Below, 15 T cell receptor beta chains from the same sample are listed, as sequenced in a study of T-cell memory formation after mild COVID-19. From the 5' RACE reads, TCRdb called clonotypes with MiXCR, one entry per CDR3 protein. The sample shows about 440,000 distinct CDR3 sequences, roughly 20% of them seen only once. Sequenced sample: PBMCs or a T cell subset sorted from them (not recorded which). The receptors here all came from an adult woman who had mild COVID-19 (a few samples of this study predate the infection). Cell type and time point are not known.

The V call is TRBV29-1, the J call TRBJ1-1; 9 positions agree with TRBD1. The CDR3 extends over 14 amino acids. Germline CDR1 and CDR2: SQVTM and ANQGSEA. Trimming cost V 8 bases and J 5 bases; bases outside gene matches: 12. The CDR3 nucleotides are TGCAGCTCCCGAACAGGGGGCCGGAGGACTGAAGCTTTCTTT. It specifies CSSRTGGRRTEAFF.

The chain links TRBV12-3 or TRBV12-4 to TRBJ1-5; D gene uncertain. The CDR3 length is 15 residues. V was clipped by 5 bases and J by 0 bases, with 11 bases between them. The CDR3 DNA reads as TGTGCCAGCAGTGATGAAGCCCTTAGCAATCAGCCCCAGCATTTT. The encoded protein is CASSDEALSNQPQHF.

This clonotype was seen a handful of times. This sequence joins TRBV2 and TRBJ2-1, with 7 bases identical to TRBD2. Losses at the gene ends were 0 bases for V and 0 bases for J; bases not matched to a gene: 2. The V gene's germline CDR1 is SNHLY and CDR2 FYNNEI. The CDR3 extends over 16 amino acids. CDR3 loop: CASSEAGGVSYNEQFF. CDR3 coding DNA: TGTGCCAGCAGTGAAGCGGGGGGGGTCTCCTACAATGAGCAGTTCTTC.

The chain uses TRBV20-1 and TRBJ2-3, with 12 nucleotides matching TRBD2. This CDR3 contains 17 residues. Losses at the gene ends were 6 bases for V and 2 bases for J; bases not matched to a gene: 12. From germline, CDR1 is DFQATT and CDR2 SNEGSKA (reference sequence). This chain's CDR3 is CSASGLAGKRLTDTQYF. In DNA, the CDR3 is TGCAGTGCAAGTGGACTAGCGGGGAAGAGACTCACAGATACGCAGTATTTT.

This clonotype was picked up a small number of times. The chain joins TRBV7-9 to TRBJ2-3; 8 bases match TRBD2. Germline trimming cut 5 bases from V and 3 bases from J; bases unmatched to any gene: 10. Germline loops: CDR1 SEHNR, CDR2 FQNEAQ (reference sequence). The CDR3 runs 16 residues. The CDR3 DNA sequence: TGTGCCAGCAGCCAGTTAGCGGGATCACGAACAGATACGCAGTATTTT. As protein: CASSQLAGSRTDTQYF.

The gene calls are TRBV30 and TRBJ2-1; TRBD2 agrees at 10 bases. Germline values: CDR1 GTSNPN, CDR2 SVGIG (reference sequence). The length of the CDR3 is 14 residues. V lost 3 bases and J lost 8; bases outside the gene matches: 7. The CDR3 reads CAWREREGRYEQFF. CDR3 DNA sequence: TGTGCCTGGAGGGAGCGGGAGGGCCGCTATGAGCAGTTCTTC. The full variable domain, its missing parts supplied by reference TRBV30 and TRBJ2-1, is SQTIHQWPATLVQPVGSPLSLECTVEGTSNPNLYWYRQAAGRGLQLLFYSVGIGQISSEVPQNLSASRPQDRQFILSSKKLLLSDSGFYLCAWREREGRYEQFFGPGTRLTVL.

The CDR3 loop is CASSLTPSGTLEQYF. CDR3 coding DNA: TGTGCCAGCAGCTTAACACCTAGCGGGACTTTGGAGCAGTACTTC. This chain connects TRBV11-2 to TRBJ2-7; 9 bases are shared with TRBD2. Germline assignment: CDR1 SGHAT and CDR2 FQNNGV. Trimming at V came to 2 bases and at J to 7 bases, leaving 9 bases not matched to a gene. The CDR3 covers 15 residues.

This clonotype was detected a few times. J is TRBJ2-2 and V is TRBV5-1; D might be TRBD1 (6 bases). The CDR3 totals 15 residues. Trimming took 0 bases from V and 3 from J, leaving 9 bases between them. Germline lookup yields CDR1 SGHRS and CDR2 YFSETQ. The CDR3 DNA is TGCGCCAGCAGCTTGGAAGGGGGTCACACCGGGGAGCTGTTTTTT. It encodes CASSLEGGHTGELFF.

The genes are TRBV10-3 and TRBJ1-2; D may be TRBD1 (5 bases). The CDR3 extends over 16 amino acids. The germline V and J ends were trimmed by 8 bases and 0 bases, with 19 bases remaining between them. In germline, CDR1 is ENHRY, CDR2 SYGVKD. CDR3 amino acids: CAISNWGGSANYGYTF. As DNA, the CDR3 is TGTGCCATCTCTAACTGGGGGGGTTCGGCTAACTATGGCTACACCTTC.

This clonotype was counted a few times. The rearrangement uses TRBV7-9 and TRBJ2-5; maybe TRBD1 (7 bases). This CDR3 has 14 amino acids. Germline CDR1 is SEHNR and CDR2 is FQNEAQ (reference sequence). V gave up 2 bases and J gave up 4 bases, with 11 bases separating them. This chain's CDR3 is CASSLYQGGETQYF. Here the CDR3 DNA reads TGTGCCAGCAGCTTATATCAGGGGGGAGAGACCCAGTACTTC.

The chain employs TRBV6-1 and TRBJ1-2; a weak D match, TRBD1 (6 bases). There are 14 residues in the CDR3. Germline V lookup: CDR1 MNHNS, CDR2 SASEGT. The V gene lost 10 bases and the J gene lost 4 bases, with 19 bases spanning the gap. In nucleotides, the CDR3 is TGTGCCATGCGGCGCAAGGACAGTACCTATGGCTACACCTTC. Amino acid sequence: CAMRRKDSTYGYTF.

This clonotype was seen only a few times. The DNA of the CDR3 is TGTGCCAGCAGCCAAGGGACAATCCATGGCTACACCTTC. Translated, it gives CASSQGTIHGYTF. The chain has TRBV4-2 and TRBJ1-2; TRBD1 might be the D (5 bases). The CDR3 loop spans 13 amino acids. The V end was cut by 1 base, the J end by 6 bases, with 9 bases between. CDR1 and CDR2 from the germline V gene are LGHNA and YNFKEQ.

V gene TRBV6-5 combines with J gene TRBJ1-6, with D possibly being TRBD1 (5 bases). Germline V CDR1 and CDR2: MNHEY, SVGAGI. V lost 5 bases and J lost 6, with 17 bases in between. This CDR3 is 16 amino acids long. CDR3 loop: CASSHPRTLSNSPLHF. The CDR3 nucleotides are TGTGCCAGCAGTCACCCGAGGACATTGAGTAATTCACCCCTCCACTTT.

This clonotype has only a few counts. The gene calls are TRBV4-1 and TRBJ1-2; D is unclear. CDR1 MGHRA and CDR2 YSYEKL come from the germline V gene. CDR3 length: 15 amino acids. The ends were cut back, 0 bases at V and 4 bases at J, with 12 bases in the middle. CDR3 DNA: TGCGCCAGCAGCCAAGAAAGCTCCCGGCCCTATGGCTACACCTTC. Translating it yields CASSQESSRPYGYTF.

The chain is built from TRBV5-5 and TRBJ2-7, with D tentatively TRBD1 (6 bases). With 1 base removed from V and 2 bases from J, the gap between germline ends came to 10 bases. CDR3 length equals 14 residues. Germline values: CDR1 SGHKS, CDR2 YYEKEE (reference sequence). CDR3 coding DNA: TGTGCCAGCAGCTTGTCAGGGGCAGCCTACGAGCAGTACTTC. Protein product: CASSLSGAAYEQYF.